This TCR beta chain was captured by sequencing in a study of blood T cell repertoires in COVID-19. The overall study: The United States, Italy and Spain provided the acute and convalescent COVID-19 samples.

Original handling: Amplifying reference gene primers gave estimates of nucleated cell counts. Assay: immunoSEQ multiplex PCR; the TCRdb copy retains only in-frame clones and omits some. The DNA gave D and trimming, while V, J and clone size come from that table. The sample carries approximately 210,000 clones, about 91% recorded once. This sequence originates from a man aged 25-45 years with acute or convalescent COVID-19. Sequenced material: peripheral blood.

In DNA, the CDR3 is TGTGCCAGCAGCTTAACAGGGGCTGGGGCCAACGTCCTGACTTTC. It yields the protein CASSLTGAGANVLTF. The genes are TRBV7-3 and TRBJ2-6; possibly TRBD1 for D (5 bases). Germline V gene data show CDR1 as SGHTA and CDR2 as FQGTGA. There are 15 residues in the CDR3. Trimming pared 0 bases from V and 2 bases from J, leaving 5 bases between.